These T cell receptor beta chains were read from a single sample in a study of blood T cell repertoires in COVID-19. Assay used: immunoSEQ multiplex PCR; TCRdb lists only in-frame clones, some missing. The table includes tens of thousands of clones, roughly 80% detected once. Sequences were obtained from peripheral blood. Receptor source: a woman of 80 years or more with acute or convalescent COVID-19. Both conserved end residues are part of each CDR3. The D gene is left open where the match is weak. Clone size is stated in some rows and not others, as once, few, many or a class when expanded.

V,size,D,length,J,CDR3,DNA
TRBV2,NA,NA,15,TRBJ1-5,CASSDLGGRGQPQHF,TGTGCCAGCAGTGATCTTGGGGGCAGGGGTCAGCCCCAGCATTTT
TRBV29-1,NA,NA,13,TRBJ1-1,CSVVLGGDTEAFF,TGCAGCGTTGTGTTAGGGGGGGACACTGAAGCTTTCTTT
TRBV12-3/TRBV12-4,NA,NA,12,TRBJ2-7,CASSPTGYEQYF,TGTGCCAGCAGTCCAACAGGCTACGAGCAGTACTTC
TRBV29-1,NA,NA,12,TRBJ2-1,CSVATDHNEQFF,TGCAGCGTTGCCACAGACCACAATGAGCAGTTCTTC
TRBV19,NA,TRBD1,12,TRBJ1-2,CASSSQGDGYTF,TGTGCCAGTAGTAGCCAGGGGGATGGCTACACCTTC
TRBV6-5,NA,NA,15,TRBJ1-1,CASSYSGRKNTEAFF,TGTGCCAGCAGTTACTCGGGCAGAAAAAACACTGAAGCTTTCTTT
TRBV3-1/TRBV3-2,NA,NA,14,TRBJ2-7,CASRFQGYPYEQYF,TGTGCCAGCCGATTTCAGGGGTACCCCTACGAGCAGTACTTC
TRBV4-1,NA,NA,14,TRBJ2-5,CASSHGEIQETQYF,TGCGCCAGCAGCCACGGGGAGATTCAAGAGACCCAGTACTTC
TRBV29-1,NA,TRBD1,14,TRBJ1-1,CSARTGATNTEAFF,TGCAGCGCTAGAACAGGGGCGACGAACACTGAAGCTTTCTTT
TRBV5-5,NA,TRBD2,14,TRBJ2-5,CASSSVEGGETQYF,TGTGCCAGCAGCTCGGTAGAGGGAGGGGAGACCCAGTACTTC
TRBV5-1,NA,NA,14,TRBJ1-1,CASSLTVTNTEAFF,TGCGCCAGCAGCTTGACAGTTACAAACACTGAAGCTTTCTTT
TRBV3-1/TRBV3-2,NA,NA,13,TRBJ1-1,CASSGGGRTEAFF,TGTGCCAGCAGCGGCGGGGGTCGAACTGAAGCTTTCTTT
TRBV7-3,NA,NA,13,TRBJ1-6,CASSLTEGSPLHF,TGTGCCAGCAGCTTAACGGAGGGTTCACCCCTCCACTTT
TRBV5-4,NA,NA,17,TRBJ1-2,CASSLGGTGPAPRGYTF,TGTGCCAGCAGCTTGGGGGGTACAGGGCCGGCGCCTCGGGGCTACACCTTC
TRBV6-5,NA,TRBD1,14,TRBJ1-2,CASRGQQTNYGYTF,TGTGCCAGCAGGGGACAGCAAACTAACTATGGCTACACCTTC
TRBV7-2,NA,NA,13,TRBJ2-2,CATTLASTGELFF,TGTGCCACCACCCTAGCGTCAACCGGGGAGCTGTTTTTT
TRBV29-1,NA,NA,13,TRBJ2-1,CSYGRDGPNEQFF,TGCAGCTACGGGCGGGATGGGCCCAATGAGCAGTTCTTC
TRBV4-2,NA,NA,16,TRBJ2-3,CASSQDSTGSTDTQYF,TGTGCCAGCAGCCAAGATTCGACGGGGAGCACAGATACGCAGTATTTT
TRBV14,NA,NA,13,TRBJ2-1,CASSPRAGLQQFF,TGTGCCAGCAGCCCGAGGGCAGGCCTTCAGCAGTTCTTC
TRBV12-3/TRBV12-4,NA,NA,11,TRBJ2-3,CASSQTDTQYF,TGTGCCAGCAGTCAAACAGATACGCAGTATTTT
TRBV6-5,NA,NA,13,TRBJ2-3,CASIGGSTDTQYF,TGTGCCAGCATTGGGGGGAGCACAGATACGCAGTATTTT
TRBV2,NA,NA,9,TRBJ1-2,CARGPGYTF,TGTGCCCGCGGCCCCGGCTACACCTTC
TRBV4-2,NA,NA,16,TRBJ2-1,CASSQVRDLNYNEQFF,TGTGCCAGCAGCCAGGTCCGGGACTTAAACTACAATGAGCAGTTCTTC
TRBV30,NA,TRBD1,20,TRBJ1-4,CAWSWSGQGGGYATNEKLFF,TGTGCCTGGAGTTGGAGCGGACAGGGGGGTGGTTATGCAACTAATGAAAAACTGTTTTTT
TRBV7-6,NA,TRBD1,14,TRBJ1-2,CASSPYSDRGEYTF,TGTGCCAGCAGCCCCTATTCGGACAGGGGGGAATACACCTTC
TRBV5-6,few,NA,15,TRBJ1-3,CASAPGTGGGNTIYF,TGTGCCAGCGCCCCCGGAACGGGGGGAGGAAACACCATATATTTT
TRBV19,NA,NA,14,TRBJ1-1,CASAGQFSNTEAFF,TGTGCCAGTGCCGGACAGTTTTCGAACACTGAAGCTTTCTTT
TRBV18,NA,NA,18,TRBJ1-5,CASSPLGRAYNSNQPQHF,TGTGCCAGCTCACCTCTGGGGAGGGCGTATAATAGCAATCAGCCCCAGCATTTT
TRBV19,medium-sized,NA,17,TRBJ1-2,CASSIPGVYSGNYGYTF,TGTGCCAGTAGTATCCCAGGGGTTTATTCCGGCAACTATGGCTACACCTTC
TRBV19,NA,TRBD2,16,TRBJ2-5,CASSVGLAGGQETQYF,TGTGCCAGTAGTGTTGGACTAGCGGGGGGACAAGAGACCCAGTACTTC
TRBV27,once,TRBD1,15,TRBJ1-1,CASSDPGQMNTEAFF,TGTGCCAGCAGCGATCCGGGACAGATGAACACTGAAGCTTTCTTT
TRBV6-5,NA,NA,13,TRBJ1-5,CASSRGPDQPQHF,TGTGCCAGCAGCCGAGGGCCGGATCAGCCCCAGCATTTT
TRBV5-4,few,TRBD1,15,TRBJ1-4,CASSSGTGKNEKLFF,TGTGCCAGCAGCTCCGGGACAGGGAAAAACGAAAAACTGTTTTTT
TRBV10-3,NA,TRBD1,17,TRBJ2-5,CAISAFLGTGGGETQYF,TGTGCCATCAGTGCCTTCCTCGGGACAGGGGGTGGAGAGACCCAGTACTTC
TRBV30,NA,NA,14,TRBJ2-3,CAWSSGGSTDTQYF,TGTGCCTGGAGTAGTGGCGGGAGCACAGATACGCAGTATTTT
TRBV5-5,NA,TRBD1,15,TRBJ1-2,CASSYGTGINYGYTF,TGTGCCAGCAGCTATGGGACAGGGATTAACTATGGCTACACCTTC
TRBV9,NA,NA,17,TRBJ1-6,CASSPGGPKGGNSPLHF,TGTGCCAGCAGCCCTGGAGGGCCTAAGGGTGGGAATTCACCCCTCCACTTT
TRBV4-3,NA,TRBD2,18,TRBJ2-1,CASSLSRPRLAGVDEQFF,TGCGCCAGCAGCCTAAGTAGACCTCGACTAGCGGGAGTGGATGAGCAGTTCTTC
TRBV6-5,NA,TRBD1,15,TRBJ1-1,CASNYGTEINTEAFF,TGTGCCAGCAACTACGGGACAGAAATCAACACTGAAGCTTTCTTT
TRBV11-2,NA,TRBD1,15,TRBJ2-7,CASSPRTGYTGEQYF,TGTGCCAGCAGCCCCCGGACAGGGTACACGGGCGAGCAGTACTTC
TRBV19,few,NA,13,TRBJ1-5,CASSIVGIGPQHF,TGTGCCAGTAGTATAGTCGGGATCGGGCCCCAGCATTTT
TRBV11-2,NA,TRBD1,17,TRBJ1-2,CASSLGLGTGINYGYTF,TGTGCCAGCAGCTTAGGATTGGGGACAGGGATTAACTATGGCTACACCTTC
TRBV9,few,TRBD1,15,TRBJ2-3,CASSAGTALTDTQYF,TGTGCCAGCAGCGCGGGGACAGCCCTCACAGATACGCAGTATTTT
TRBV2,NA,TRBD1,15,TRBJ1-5,CASSGQGRVGQPQHF,TGTGCCAGCAGTGGACAGGGGCGTGTCGGGCAGCCCCAGCATTTT
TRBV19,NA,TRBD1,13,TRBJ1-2,CASSMARGLGYTF,TGTGCCAGTAGTATGGCCAGGGGGCTTGGCTACACCTTC
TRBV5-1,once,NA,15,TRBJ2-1,CASSLGSGTYNEQFF,TGCGCCAGCAGCTTGGGTAGCGGAACCTACAATGAGCAGTTCTTC
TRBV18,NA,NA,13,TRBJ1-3,CASSGSSGNTIYF,TGTGCCAGCTCAGGGAGCTCTGGAAACACCATATATTTT
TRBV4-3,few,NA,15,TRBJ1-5,CASSQDRQAHQPQHF,TGCGCCAGCAGCCAAGATCGACAGGCCCATCAGCCCCAGCATTTT
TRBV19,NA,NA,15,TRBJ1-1,CASSIGLNLNTEAFF,TGTGCCAGTAGTATAGGACTGAACCTCAACACTGAAGCTTTCTTT
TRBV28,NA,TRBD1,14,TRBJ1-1,CASSPGTGNTEAFF,TGTGCCAGCAGCCCCGGGACAGGGAACACTGAAGCTTTCTTT
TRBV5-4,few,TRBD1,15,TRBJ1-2,CASSSRQGKENGYTF,TGTGCCAGCAGCTCACGACAGGGGAAGGAAAATGGCTACACCTTC